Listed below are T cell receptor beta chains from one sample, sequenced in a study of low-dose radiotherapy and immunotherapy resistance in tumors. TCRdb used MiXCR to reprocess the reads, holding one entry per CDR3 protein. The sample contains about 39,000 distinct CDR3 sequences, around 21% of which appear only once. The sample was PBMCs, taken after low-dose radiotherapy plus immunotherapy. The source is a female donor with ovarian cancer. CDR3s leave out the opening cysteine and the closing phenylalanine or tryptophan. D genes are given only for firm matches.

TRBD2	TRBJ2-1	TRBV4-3	ASSETSGYEQF
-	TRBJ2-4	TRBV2	ASSHEGEKNIQY
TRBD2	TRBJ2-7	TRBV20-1	SVRSSGSQGEQY
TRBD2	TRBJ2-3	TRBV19	ASSISPAGPGTDTQY
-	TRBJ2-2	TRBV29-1	SVEGLTGEKTNTGELFF
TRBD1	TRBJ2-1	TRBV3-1	ASSLQDRVGGEQF
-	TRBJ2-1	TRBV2	ASKTVGQGAF
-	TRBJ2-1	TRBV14	ASSQQASGTEQF
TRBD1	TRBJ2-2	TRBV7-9	ASSFRQGGFTGELF
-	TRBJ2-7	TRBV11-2	ASSETASTSLAS
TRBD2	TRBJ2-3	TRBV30	AWSSGGLDTQY
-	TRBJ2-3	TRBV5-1	ASSLAGRSTQY
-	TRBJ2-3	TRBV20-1	SAAVSGSTDTQY
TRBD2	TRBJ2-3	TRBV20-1	SARDPRETSGSTDTQY
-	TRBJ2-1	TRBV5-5	ASRRDSSSYNEQF
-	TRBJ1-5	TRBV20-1	SVANGAGSQPQH
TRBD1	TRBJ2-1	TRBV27	ASSATGQSYNEQF
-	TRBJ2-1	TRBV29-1	SVDLGGRF
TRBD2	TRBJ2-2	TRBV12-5	ASGLGAGTNTGELF
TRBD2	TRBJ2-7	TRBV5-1	ASSLDAGVGEQY
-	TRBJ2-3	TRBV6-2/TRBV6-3	ASSQPGRRDTQY
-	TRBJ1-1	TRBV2	ASTPSTIGTEAF
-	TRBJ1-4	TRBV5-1	ASSFHGSNEKLF
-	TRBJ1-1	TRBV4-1	ASSLSQGLGTEAF
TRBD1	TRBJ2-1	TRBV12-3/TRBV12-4	ASSSPTGSSYNEQF
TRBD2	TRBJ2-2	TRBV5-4	ASSTTSGTVPGELF
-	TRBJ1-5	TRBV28	ASKGGSNQPQH
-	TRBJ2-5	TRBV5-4	ASSRELVRETETQY
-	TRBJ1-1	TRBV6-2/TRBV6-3	ASINNRVMNTEAF
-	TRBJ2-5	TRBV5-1	ASSRDWKGETQY
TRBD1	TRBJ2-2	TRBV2	ASNLQGANGELF
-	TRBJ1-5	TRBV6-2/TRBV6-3	ASSYGTLSNQPQH
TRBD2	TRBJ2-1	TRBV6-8	ASRPGLAGESPANEQF
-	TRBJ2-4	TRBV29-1	SGRDRAKNIQY
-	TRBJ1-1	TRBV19	ASSIDRYTEAF
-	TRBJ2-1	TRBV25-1	ASMPRRTAYNEQF
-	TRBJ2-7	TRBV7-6	ASSLFNYEQY
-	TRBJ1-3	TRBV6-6	ASSFVRQAIY
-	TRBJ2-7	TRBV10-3	AISEPGLHYEQY
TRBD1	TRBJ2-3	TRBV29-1	SVADRGPSDTQY
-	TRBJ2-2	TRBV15	ATSRQGVTGELF
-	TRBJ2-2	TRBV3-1	ASSQEFVTGELF
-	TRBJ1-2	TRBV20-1	SASGAGNNYGYT
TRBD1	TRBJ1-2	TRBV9	ASARGQDYGYT
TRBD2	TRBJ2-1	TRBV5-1	ASSLGGLASNEQF